This T cell receptor beta chain comes out of a study of shared clonotypes between healthy human individuals. The CDR3 consists of 14 residues. CDR1 is MDHEN, CDR2 SYDVKM, per germline. V lost 1 base to trimming and J lost 12 bases; unmatched junction nucleotides: 8. Study-level results: The small donor group covered limited genetic and exposure diversity.

Libraries were prepared by immunoSEQ multiplex PCR; TCRdb keeps only in-frame clonotypes and omits some of them. The sample has 600,000 to 750,000 clones; about two thirds are singletons. This clone was seen a handful of times. The target antigen is unknown. This TCR was recovered from a woman younger than 45 in good health. Sequencing was done on a sample of memory CD4+ T cells sorted from blood. Noted subset: CD45RA-negative fraction. This chain joins TRBV28 and TRBJ2-1; 8 bases fit TRBD2. The CDR3 bases are TGTGCCAGCAGTTTATCAGCGGGAGAGGGTAGGCAGTTCTTC. The encoded protein is CASSLSAGEGRQFF.